Listed here are 10 T cell receptor beta chains from one sample, sequenced in a study of T cell clonotyping in hematopoietic cell transplantation. The protocol was immunoSEQ multiplex PCR, while the TCRdb copy is restricted to in-frame clones and leaves out a portion. Of tens of thousands of clones listed, approximately 84% are singletons. Time point given: recipient sample about 28 days before transplant, after cytoreduction. The specimen comprised peripheral blood mononuclear cells, sampled before stem cell transplant. These receptors were collected from a man in his 60s with biphenotypic leukemia. Some clones in this sample may be carry-over from other donors' samples.

J is TRBJ2-1 and V is TRBV7-9; D unresolved. V was cut by 5 bases and J by 1 base, with 9 bases left in between. CDR3 length: 14 amino acids. From germline, CDR1 is SEHNR and CDR2 FQNEAQ (reference sequence). In DNA, the CDR3 is TGTGCCAGCAGCACAGACCCGTCCTACAATGAGCAGTTCTTC. Its translation: CASSTDPSYNEQFF.

On this clone: At one end, the junction sequence differs from germline, possibly due to a read error. V and J are TRBV25-1 and TRBJ1-2; tentative D call: TRBD1 (5 bases). This CDR3 comprises 13 residues. Germline V CDR1 and CDR2: MGHDK, SYGVNS. CDR3 sequence reads: CASSEYGEGAQDF. CDR3 sequence (DNA): TGTGCCAGCAGTGAATACGGGGAAGGGGCCCAGGACTTC.

The chain links TRBV21-1 to TRBJ2-7; the tabulated D call, TRBD2, remains unverified against the DNA. TRBV21-1 is a known pseudogene. This CDR3 region has 15 residues. CDR3 region: CASSKVVQEVYEQYF. The CDR3 DNA reads TGTGCCAGCAGCAAAGTCGTGCAGGAGGTCTACGAGCAGTACTTC.

The gene calls are TRBV28 and TRBJ1-1; D remains ambiguous. The germline V gene has CDR1 MDHEN and CDR2 SYDVKM. V was pared by 6 bases and J by 8 bases, with 16 bases between. CDR3 length equals 13 residues. In DNA form, the CDR3 reads TGTGCCAGCAGCTCTTCCTTATGGGGAGAAGCTTTCTTT. This sequence encodes CASSSSLWGEAFF.

The chain has TRBV7-2 and TRBJ2-1; 10 nucleotides line up with TRBD2. The trim removed 5 bases at V and 2 bases at J, leaving 0 bases unmatched. The V gene's germline CDR1 is SGHTA and CDR2 FQGNSA. The CDR3 is 14 residues long. CDR3 in amino acids: CASSGLAAYNEQFF. The DNA of the CDR3 is TGTGCCAGCAGCGGACTAGCGGCCTACAATGAGCAGTTCTTC.

The V call is TRBV9, the J call TRBJ2-7; D call uncertain. Germline lookup yields CDR1 SGDLS and CDR2 YYNGEE. Trimming shortened V by 3 bases and J by 3 bases, and 16 bases separated the two germline ends. The CDR3 length is 15 residues. CDR3 nucleotide sequence: TGTGCCAGCAGCGCTGGCGGAACCTCGGGCTACGAGCAGTACTTC. It yields the protein CASSAGGTSGYEQYF.

The chain uses TRBV5-1 and TRBJ2-1; 7 nucleotides align to TRBD2. Per the germline V gene, CDR1 is SGHRS and CDR2 is YFSETQ. The ends lost 0 bases at V and 9 bases at J; junction bases unmatched: 15. The CDR3 is 17 residues long. Here the CDR3 reads CASSLGSTSASRGEQFF. For the CDR3, the DNA is TGCGCCAGCAGCTTGGGCTCAACTAGCGCCTCCCGGGGTGAGCAGTTCTTC.

The chain couples TRBV5-1 to TRBJ2-7; TRBD1 aligns across 8 bases. In germline, CDR1 is SGHRS, CDR2 YFSETQ. This CDR3 spans 13 amino acids. V shed 7 bases and J 5 bases; nucleotides not matched to a gene: 8. CDR3 DNA: TGCGCCAGCCGGACAGGGTATCCGGACGAGCAGTACTTC. Protein sequence: CASRTGYPDEQYF.

This chain connects TRBV5-8 to TRBJ1-5; no definite D call. The CDR3 consists of 11 residues. V gave up 1 base and J gave up 5 bases, with 1 base separating them. CDR1 SGHTS and CDR2 YDEGEE come from the germline V gene. The CDR3 reads CASSLYQPQHF. CDR3 sequence (DNA): TGTGCCAGCAGCTTGTATCAGCCCCAGCATTTT. Using reference TRBV5-8 and TRBJ1-5 for the parts outside the CDR3, the full variable domain is EAGVTQSPTHLIKTRGQQATLRCSPISGHTSVYWYQQALGLGLQFLLWYDEGEERNRGNFPPRFSGRQFPNYSSELNVNALELEDSALYLCASSLYQPQHFGDGTRLSIL.

The rearrangement uses TRBV7-3 and TRBJ2-5; TRBD1 or TRBD2 may be the D gene (6 bases each). The DNA matches TRBJ2-7 better at its end, which makes the J call doubtful. This CDR3 has 14 amino acids. Germline V gene sequence: CDR1 SGHTA, CDR2 FQGTGA. CDR3 in amino acids: CASSSVGGMGEQYF. DNA of the CDR3: TGTGCCAGCAGCTCCGTAGGGGGGATGGGCGAGCAGTACTTC.